The 32 T cell receptor beta chains in this list originate from one sample, sequenced in a study of beta chain features in type 1 diabetes. The study reverse transcribed the entire isolated RNA, so it sequenced expressed TCRB transcripts. Clones were sequenced by immunoSEQ multiplex PCR, and TCRdb holds only the in-frame ones, with some missing. Of about 360,000 clones detected, over 9.5% appear once; the ten largest clones hold approximately 0.015%. The specimen was naive CD4+ T cells from blood. These receptors all stem from a man younger than 35 in good health.

This clone was picked up a small number of times. V gene TRBV11-2 combines with J gene TRBJ2-1, with TRBD2 as a possible D gene (5 bases). V lost 5 bases, J lost 8 bases, and 13 bases lay in between. This CDR3 comprises 13 residues. Per the germline V gene, CDR1 is SGHAT and CDR2 is FQNNGV. CDR3 region: CASSPRTRDEQFF. CDR3 coding DNA: TGTGCCAGCAGCCCCCGGACGCGGGATGAGCAGTTCTTC.

The chain combines TRBV7-3 with TRBJ2-7; the D gene is possibly TRBD1 (6 bases). Germline CDR1 SGHTA, CDR2 FQGTGA. V lost 4 bases and J 3 bases, leaving 10 bases between the germline ends. This CDR3 is built from 13 residues. CDR3 nucleotide sequence: TGTGCCAGCAGCTGGACAGCCAACTACGAGCAGTACTTC. Translating it yields CASSWTANYEQYF.

This clone was seen more than once but under ten times. The chain is built from TRBV4-3 and TRBJ1-5, with TRBD1 matching 7 bases. J lost 3 bases, V lost 1 base, and 6 bases had no gene match. Germline assignment: CDR1 LGHNA and CDR2 YSLEER. The CDR3 spans 16 residues. CDR3 sequence: CASSQVLGQTNQPQHF. The CDR3 DNA sequence: TGCGCCAGCAGCCAAGTTCTGGGACAGACCAATCAGCCCCAGCATTTT.

This clone was recorded a few times. This rearrangement joins TRBV28 to TRBJ2-5; 7 nucleotides align to TRBD1. The CDR3 has 19 amino acids. V shed 3 bases, J shed 1 base, and the junction held 17 bases outside the gene matches. Germline V lookup: CDR1 MDHEN, CDR2 SYDVKM. In DNA, the CDR3 is TGTGCCAGCAGTTTCCCTATCGACGGACAGGACCGATTCCAAGAGACCCAGTACTTC. It is translated as CASSFPIDGQDRFQETQYF.

In this sample, this clone turned up many times. V gene TRBV7-9 combines with J gene TRBJ2-5, with D possibly TRBD1 on 6 matching bases. The V gene's germline CDR1 is SEHNR and CDR2 FQNEAQ (reference sequence). V shed 4 bases and J shed 5 bases, with 17 bases lying between them. The CDR3 runs 15 residues. DNA for the CDR3: TGTGCCAGCAGCTCAGGACAGACCCCGTCGGAGACCCAGTACTTC. Translation: CASSSGQTPSETQYF.

This clone turned up a few times. The chain recombines TRBV7-2 with TRBJ2-1, with TRBD2 matching 7 bases. Germline CDR1 and CDR2: SGHTA and FQGNSA. V trimming: 5 bases; J trimming: 6 bases; junction bases outside the gene matches: 13. There are 16 residues in the CDR3. As DNA, the CDR3 is TGTGCCAGCAGCCGCGGACTAGGCGGTGTAGGCAATGAGCAGTTCTTC. It specifies CASSRGLGGVGNEQFF.

There are a few counts of this clone. The V gene is TRBV7-2, the J gene TRBJ2-5; 10 positions match TRBD2. The J call is in doubt because the DNA end fits TRBJ2-7 better. CDR3 length: 15 amino acids. Germline loops: CDR1 SGHTA, CDR2 FQGNSA. CDR3 coding DNA: TGTGCCAGTAGAGTAGCGGGAGGACCCCTCGACGAGCAGTACTTC. Its translation: CASRVAGGPLDEQYF.

This clone was picked up a small number of times. Mismatch with germline at one junction end may stem from a read error. The chain employs TRBV2 and TRBJ1-5; TRBD1 aligns across 8 bases. The CDR3 has 13 residues. Germline V lookup: CDR1 SNHLY, CDR2 FYNNEI. CDR3 sequence reads: CASGDRGGQPQHF. CDR3 in DNA: TGTGCCAGCGGTGACAGGGGTGGTCAGCCCCAGCATTTT.

The chain joins TRBV4-2 to TRBJ2-3; D may be TRBD1 (8 bases). V lost 1 base, J lost 3 bases, and 14 bases lay in between. The CDR3 runs 16 residues. Germline values: CDR1 LGHNA, CDR2 YNFKEQ. The CDR3 DNA sequence: TGTGCCAGCAGCCAAGGGGACAGGCGGGGGACAGATACGCAGTATTTT. Translating it yields CASSQGDRRGTDTQYF.

There are many counts of this clone. V gene TRBV29-1 combines with J gene TRBJ1-1, with TRBD1 matching over 7 bases. V was clipped by 3 bases and J by 0 bases; unmatched bases: 1. The V gene's germline CDR1 is SQVTM and CDR2 ANQGSEA. The CDR3 runs 13 residues. The CDR3 DNA reads as TGCAGCGTTGAGACAGGGATGAACACTGAAGCTTTCTTT. The encoded protein is CSVETGMNTEAFF.

V and J are TRBV30 and TRBJ1-5; 7 bases are shared with TRBD1. CDR1 is GTSNPN, CDR2 SVGIG, per germline (reference sequence). This CDR3 comprises 16 residues. Losses at the gene ends were 2 bases for V and 2 bases for J; bases not matched to a gene: 9. The CDR3: CAWSPPDRAGNQPQHF. CDR3 nucleotide sequence: TGTGCCTGGAGTCCACCCGACAGGGCGGGCAATCAGCCCCAGCATTTT. The full variable domain, completed using reference TRBV30 and TRBJ1-5, is SQTIHQWPATLVQPVGSPLSLECTVEGTSNPNLYWYRQAAGRGLQLLFYSVGIGQISSEVPQNLSASRPQDRQFILSSKKLLLSDSGFYLCAWSPPDRAGNQPQHFGDGTRLSIL.

This rearrangement joins TRBV6-5 to TRBJ2-1; maybe TRBD2 (6 bases). Trimming shortened V by 2 bases and J by 3 bases, and 11 bases separated the two germline ends. This CDR3 is 15 amino acids long. Germline V gene lookup returns CDR1 MNHEY and CDR2 SVGAGI. The CDR3 DNA follows: TGTGCCAGCAGTTACCGTAGACTAGACTACAATGAGCAGTTCTTC. It yields the protein CASSYRRLDYNEQFF.

This chain uses TRBV6-5 with TRBJ2-7, with 11 bases fitting TRBD1. The germline gives CDR1 MNHEY, CDR2 SVGAGI. CDR3 length: 16 amino acids. The ends lost 0 bases at V and 0 bases at J; junction bases unmatched: 1. The CDR3 region is CASSYSGTGGSYEQYF. The CDR3 DNA sequence: TGTGCCAGCAGTTACTCCGGGACAGGGGGCTCCTACGAGCAGTACTTC.

V and J are TRBV7-9 and TRBJ1-2; D is possibly TRBD1 (5 bases). Germline assignment: CDR1 SEHNR and CDR2 FQNEAQ (reference sequence). The CDR3 is 12 amino acids. V was shortened by 5 bases and J by 9 bases, with 13 bases between the two germline ends. DNA of the CDR3: TGTGCCAGCAGCCAGACACGGGGGAGCTACACCTTC. Translation gives CASSQTRGSYTF.

The chain combines TRBV7-3 with TRBJ2-1; the D gene is possibly TRBD1 (5 bases). In germline, CDR1 is SGHTA, CDR2 FQGTGA. V lost 1 base and J lost 5, with 18 bases in between. The CDR3 totals 17 residues. The CDR3 nucleotides read TGTGCCAGCAGCTTAAGCCCTGGGGCCGGAAAAAACAATGAGCAGTTCTTC. It encodes CASSLSPGAGKNNEQFF.

This clone has a handful of counts. V gene TRBV30 combines with J gene TRBJ2-2, with TRBD2 matching 9 bases. CDR1 and CDR2 from the germline V gene are GTSNPN and SVGIG (reference sequence). This CDR3 comprises 16 residues. Trimming at V came to 0 bases and at J to 3 bases, leaving 5 bases not matched to a gene. DNA for the CDR3: TGTGCCTGGAGTGTAATCGCGGGGGGGCACACCGGGGAGCTGTTTTTT. Translated: CAWSVIAGGHTGELFF.

This clone was detected only a few times. The chain recombines TRBV5-4 with TRBJ2-3; 8 bases fit TRBD2. The germline CDR1 and CDR2 sequences are SGHNT and YYREEE (reference sequence). With V trimmed by 4 bases and J by 1 base, 2 bases remained unmatched. The CDR3 is 14 residues long. CDR3 sequence (DNA): TGTGCCAGCAGCATAGCGGGGCGCACAGATACGCAGTATTTT. Translation gives CASSIAGRTDTQYF.

Note on this clone: Additional DNA sequences in this sample encode the identical CDR3. This chain joins TRBV6-1 and TRBJ1-2, with D tentatively TRBD1 (6 bases). The CDR3 sequence is 12 residues long. V gave up 2 bases and J gave up 5 bases, with 6 bases separating them. Germline V gives CDR1 MNHNS, CDR2 SASEGT. CDR3 nucleotides: TGTGCCAGCAGTGAACAGGGGTATGGCTACACCTTC. Translating gives CASSEQGYGYTF.

This clone showed up just a few times. DNA of the CDR3: TGTGCCAGCAGCTTGGCGGCTGTCTCGGGTGAGCAGTTCTTC. Amino acids: CASSLAAVSGEQFF. The V call is TRBV5-4, the J call TRBJ2-1; D is unresolved. CDR1 is SGHNT, CDR2 YYREEE, per germline (reference sequence). V was pared by 0 bases and J by 9 bases, with 13 bases between. The CDR3 covers 14 residues.

The chain links TRBV14 to TRBJ2-2; 14 bases are a match to TRBD2. The CDR3 contains 16 residues. After removal of 5 bases from V and 5 bases from J, the junction contained 4 bases not matched to a gene. In germline, CDR1 is SGHDN, CDR2 FVKESK. The CDR3 nucleotides read TGTGCCAGCAGCGCGAGACTAGCGGGAGGGACCGGGGAGCTGTTTTTT. It is translated as CASSARLAGGTGELFF.

The chain employs TRBV29-1 and TRBJ2-3; D uncertain. Germline assignment: CDR1 SQVTM and CDR2 ANQGSEA. This CDR3 comprises 15 residues. Trimming cost V 3 bases and J 1 base, with 14 bases left between them. As DNA, the CDR3 is TGCAGCGTTGATTTCGGAAATCGGGGCACAGATACGCAGTATTTT. It codes for CSVDFGNRGTDTQYF.

The genes are TRBV18 and TRBJ2-1; perhaps TRBD1 as D (6 bases). The germline gives CDR1 KGHSH, CDR2 LQKENI. Trimming removed 2 bases at V and 5 bases at J, with 13 bases between. The CDR3 spans 15 residues. CDR3 residues: CASSPSGHINNEQFF. Written as DNA, the CDR3 is TGTGCCAGCTCACCATCGGGACACATAAACAATGAGCAGTTCTTC.

This clone was detected only a few times. The V call is TRBV7-2, the J call TRBJ1-5; the match to TRBD1 covers 8 bases. Germline CDR1 SGHTA, CDR2 FQGNSA. The length of the CDR3 is 15 residues. Unmatched junction bases numbered 9, after V lost 5 bases and J lost 6 bases. For the CDR3, the DNA is TGTGCCAGCAGCAACGGACAGGGTGGGACTCAGCCCCAGCATTTT. This translates into CASSNGQGGTQPQHF.

Only one count was recorded for this clone. The chain carries TRBV18 and TRBJ2-5; a weak D match, TRBD1 (8 bases). The CDR3 covers 14 residues. Per germline, CDR1 KGHSH and CDR2 LQKENI. V dropped 3 bases and J dropped 4 bases, with 12 bases sitting between them. CDR3 sequence (DNA): TGTGCCAGCTCACCCAACAGGGGGGGAGAGACCCAGTACTTC. Amino acids: CASSPNRGGETQYF.

The chain carries TRBV30 and TRBJ2-7, with D perhaps TRBD1 (6 bases). Germline assignment: CDR1 GTSNPN and CDR2 SVGIG (reference sequence). The CDR3 is 13 residues long. V dropped 5 bases and J dropped 0 bases, with 11 bases sitting between them. The CDR3 is CAWGQRVSYEQYF. The CDR3 DNA reads as TGTGCCTGGGGACAGAGAGTCTCCTACGAGCAGTACTTC.

This clone turned up a few times. The rearrangement joins TRBV7-2 to TRBJ2-5; D is unresolved. Between the trimmed V and J ends, which lost 1 base and 5 bases, there was a span of 11 bases. The CDR3 runs 14 residues. Germline-derived CDR1 and CDR2 are SGHTA and FQGNSA. As DNA, the CDR3 is TGTGCCAGCAGCTTAGTAGCTGCGATTGAGACCCAGTACTTC. Translation: CASSLVAAIETQYF.

This clone was observed a few times. This chain joins TRBV11-2 and TRBJ2-5; TRBD1 aligns across 10 bases. The germline V gene has CDR1 SGHAT and CDR2 FQNNGV. This CDR3 has 15 residues. Trimming took 5 bases from V and 4 from J; bases not matched to a gene: 7. The DNA for the CDR3 is TGTGCCAGCAGCGGGAGGACAGGGGGTGTAGAGACCCAGTACTTC. Translating gives CASSGRTGGVETQYF.

In DNA form, the CDR3 reads TGTGCCAGCAGCGTCCTAGGACAGGAGTACAATGAGCAGTTCTTC. As protein: CASSVLGQEYNEQFF. This sequence joins TRBV9 and TRBJ2-1, with TRBD1 matching over 7 bases. J lost 4 bases, V lost 2 bases, and 6 bases had no gene match. Germline-derived CDR1 and CDR2 are SGDLS and YYNGEE. The CDR3 sequence is 15 residues long.

This chain uses TRBV23-1 with TRBJ1-3; 7 bases fit TRBD1. TRBV23-1 is recorded as an ORF, its role being uncertain. The CDR3 covers 16 residues. The trim removed 2 bases at V and 2 bases at J, leaving 6 bases unmatched. CDR3: CASSQTSGGTGNTIYF. The CDR3 region has the DNA TGCGCCAGCAGTCAAACATCAGGGGGTACTGGAAACACCATATATTTT.

This chain connects TRBV5-6 to TRBJ1-2; D is perhaps TRBD1 (6 bases). Trimming took 3 bases from V and 7 from J, leaving 13 bases between them. The CDR3 length is 13 residues. Germline-derived CDR1 and CDR2 are SGHDT and YYEEEE. The CDR3 nucleotides read TGTGCCAGCAGCTGGGACACGTCGGGTGGCTACACCTTC. Its translation: CASSWDTSGGYTF.

The rearrangement uses TRBV19 and TRBJ2-2; the match to TRBD1 covers 7 bases. Trimming removed 4 bases from V and 5 bases from J; junction bases left unmatched: 7. Germline V lookup: CDR1 LNHDA, CDR2 SQIVND (reference sequence). The CDR3 consists of 15 residues. CDR3 coding DNA: TGTGCCAGTAGTACACCGGGACAGACTACCGGGGAGCTGTTTTTT. Its translation is CASSTPGQTTGELFF. Full variable domain (outside the CDR3, taken from reference TRBV19 and TRBJ2-2): DGGITQSPKYLFRKEGQNVTLSCEQNLNHDAMYWYRQDPGQGLRLIYYSQIVNDFQKGDIAEGYSVSREKKESFPLTVTSAQKNPTAFYLCASSTPGQTTGELFFGEGSRLTVL.

This clone was counted a few times. This chain connects TRBV10-3 to TRBJ2-5; TRBD1 matches 9 bases. V was pared by 9 bases and J by 2 bases, with 4 bases of the junction left unmatched. This CDR3 is 13 amino acids long. Germline V gene sequence: CDR1 ENHRY, CDR2 SYGVKD. For the CDR3, the DNA is TGTGCCATGGCCGGGACAGGGCAAGAGACCCAGTACTTC. As protein: CAMAGTGQETQYF.